These T cell receptor beta chains were read from a single sample in a study of cytomegalovirus exposure and HLA in healthy donors. Profiled with immunoSEQ multiplex PCR; TCRdb holds only in-frame clones, not every one. The sample includes 120,000 to 150,000 clones, roughly 90% of them seen just once. The sequencing input was PBMCs. Receptors were obtained from a woman aged 40 to 49 in good health and CMV-seronegative. The CDR3 runs from the conserved cysteine through the conserved F or W. The D gene is left open where the match is weak. The size of a clone is reported for some rows only, either as once, few or many, or as a class for expanded clones.

d_call,j_call,clone_size,v_call,cdr3_nt,cdr3_aa
.,TRBJ2-2,few,TRBV19,TGTGCCAGTAGGAGAAGTTTGACCGGGGAGCTGTTTTTT,CASRRSLTGELFF
TRBD1,TRBJ1-1,.,TRBV28,TGTGCCAGCGGGACAGGGAGTATCCAAGCTTTCTTT,CASGTGSIQAFF
.,TRBJ2-3,.,TRBV23-1,TGCGCCAGCACCCCGACGGGAGCGGCAGATACGCAGTATTTT,CASTPTGAADTQYF
TRBD1,TRBJ1-5,few,TRBV7-9,TGTGCCAGCAGCAAGGGACAGGGGACGGGTAGCAATCAGCCCCAGCATTTT,CASSKGQGTGSNQPQHF
.,TRBJ2-5,.,TRBV19,TGTGCCAGTAGTATGAACCTACAAGAGACCCAGTACTTC,CASSMNLQETQYF
TRBD2,TRBJ2-1,.,TRBV6-5,TGTGCCAGCAGTCCGGGACTAGCGTACAATGAGCAGTTCTTC,CASSPGLAYNEQFF
TRBD1,TRBJ1-2,.,TRBV5-4,TGTGCCAGCAGCGCCGACCGACAGGGACTTTGGGGCTACACCTTC,CASSADRQGLWGYTF
.,TRBJ1-3,.,TRBV9,TGTGCCAGCAGCGGACAGTTCTCTGGAAACACCATATATTTT,CASSGQFSGNTIYF
TRBD1,TRBJ2-5,.,TRBV5-1,TGCGCCAGCAGCGAGGGACAGCCACAAGAGACCCAGTACTTC,CASSEGQPQETQYF
TRBD1,TRBJ2-7,once,TRBV7-2,TGTGCCAGCAGCCCTAGGACAGGGCGGGAGCAGTACTTC,CASSPRTGREQYF
.,TRBJ1-2,.,TRBV6-5,TGTGCCAGCAGTTACGGGGGGACGGCTAACTATGGCTACACCTTC,CASSYGGTANYGYTF
TRBD2,TRBJ2-2,.,TRBV28,TGTGCCAGCAGCCCGAGCGGGAGGGTCACCGGGGAGCTGTTTTTT,CASSPSGRVTGELFF
.,TRBJ1-2,.,TRBV5-4,TGTGCCAGCAGCTTTGGACAGTATGGCTACACCTTC,CASSFGQYGYTF
TRBD1,TRBJ1-1,.,TRBV28,TGTGCCAGCAGTTCAGCCGGGACAGGGGACACTGAAGCTTTCTTT,CASSSAGTGDTEAFF
.,TRBJ2-5,.,TRBV7-6,TGTGCCAGCAGCTTAGATTGGGGGCGCAAAGAGACCCAGTACTTC,CASSLDWGRKETQYF
TRBD1,TRBJ2-5,.,TRBV11-2,TGTGCCAGCAGCACAGGACAGGGAGAGACCCAGTACTTC,CASSTGQGETQYF
.,TRBJ2-2,.,TRBV6-6,TGTGCCAGCAGGGAGCAAGGGGCAGTGAACACCGGGGAGCTGTTTTTT,CASREQGAVNTGELFF
.,TRBJ2-5,.,TRBV7-9,TGTGCCAGCAGCGGCTTTCCTAGCCAAGAGACCCAGTACTTC,CASSGFPSQETQYF
TRBD1,TRBJ1-5,.,TRBV6-6,TGTGCCAGCGGAACGACAGGGGGAAATCAGCCCCAGCATTTT,CASGTTGGNQPQHF
.,TRBJ1-1,once,TRBV7-9,TGTGCCAGCAGCCTATCCGGGACATACTCTGAAGCTTTCTTT,CASSLSGTYSEAFF
.,TRBJ2-5,.,TRBV7-9,TGTGCCAGCAGCCCTGGACTGATTCAAGAGACCCAGTACTTC,CASSPGLIQETQYF
TRBD1,TRBJ2-7,.,TRBV6-5,TGTGCCAGCAGTTCCGCCCGACAGGGGCAGTACTTC,CASSSARQGQYF
.,TRBJ2-7,.,TRBV21-1,TGTGCCAGCAGCAATTTCGTGGTACGAAAAGAGGACGAGCAGTACTTC,CASSNFVVRKEDEQYF
.,TRBJ1-2,.,TRBV6-4,TGTGCCAGCAGTGACGGGGACACCGGTGGCTACACCTTC,CASSDGDTGGYTF
TRBD2,TRBJ2-5,.,TRBV4-2,TGTGCCAGCAGCTCGGGACTAGCGGGCCTCGGAGGTGGCCAGTACTTC,CASSSGLAGLGGGQYF
TRBD1,TRBJ1-5,.,TRBV7-9,TGTGCCAGCAGCGTTACCGGGACAGGGGTCCCCACTTCGAATCAGCCCCAGCATTTT,CASSVTGTGVPTSNQPQHF
TRBD1,TRBJ1-2,.,TRBV7-9,TGTTCCAGCAGCTTACAGGGGCTTATCTATGGCTACACCTTC,CSSSLQGLIYGYTF
TRBD1,TRBJ2-3,.,TRBV28,TGTGCCAGCAGGGCCTTCGGGACAGGGTCAGATACGCAGTATTTT,CASRAFGTGSDTQYF
.,TRBJ2-3,.,TRBV19,TGTGCCAGTAGTATTTCGTTCACAGATACGCAGTATTTT,CASSISFTDTQYF
.,TRBJ1-2,.,TRBV9,TGTGCCAGCAGCGTAGGGGGCCCAGGTGCTTATGGCTACACCTTC,CASSVGGPGAYGYTF